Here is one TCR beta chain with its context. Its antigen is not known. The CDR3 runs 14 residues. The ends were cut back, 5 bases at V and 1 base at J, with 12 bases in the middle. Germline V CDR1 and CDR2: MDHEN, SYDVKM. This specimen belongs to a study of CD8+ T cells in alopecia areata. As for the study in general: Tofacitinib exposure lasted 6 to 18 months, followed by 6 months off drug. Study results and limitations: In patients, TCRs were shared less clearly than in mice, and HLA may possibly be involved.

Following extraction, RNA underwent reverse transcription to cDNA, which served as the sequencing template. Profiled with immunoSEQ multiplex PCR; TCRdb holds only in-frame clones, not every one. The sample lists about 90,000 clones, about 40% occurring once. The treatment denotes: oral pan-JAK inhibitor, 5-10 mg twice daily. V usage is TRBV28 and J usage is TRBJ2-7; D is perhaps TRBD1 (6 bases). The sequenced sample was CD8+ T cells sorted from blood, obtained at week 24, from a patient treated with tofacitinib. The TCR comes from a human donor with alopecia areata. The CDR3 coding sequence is TGTGCCAGCAGTCCACAGGGTTGGTCCTACGAGCAGTACTTC. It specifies CASSPQGWSYEQYF. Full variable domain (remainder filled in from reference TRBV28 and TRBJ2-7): DVKVTQSSRYLVKRTGEKVFLECVQDMDHENMFWYRQDPGLGLRLIYFSYDVKMKEKGDIPEGYSVSREKKERFSLILESASTNQTSMYLCASSPQGWSYEQYFGPGTRLTVT.